These T cell receptor beta chains were read from a single sample in a study of tumor-infiltrating lymphocytes in primary liver carcinoma. TCRdb redid the calling of the multiplex PCR reads with MiXCR, one entry per CDR3 protein. Seen here are roughly 100,000 distinct CDR3 sequences, about four fifths observed once, and the top ten hold approximately 21%. The sample was liver tumor tissue from sampling region 3. The receptors stem from a man between 40 and 49 years old with primary liver carcinoma and hepatitis B virus infection. Both conserved end residues are part of each CDR3. D genes are given only for firm matches. The size field is filled for only some rows; it gives once, few, many or a size class.

d_gene	v_gene	abundance	j_gene	len	CDR3nt	CDR3aa
TRBD1	TRBV6-1	many	TRBJ2-2	17	TGTGCCAGCAGTTTGACAGGGGGCGCGCCGAACACCGGGGAGCTGTTTTTT	CASSLTGGAPNTGELFF
TRBD1	TRBV12-3/TRBV12-4	NA	TRBJ2-4	17	TGTGCCAGCAGCCCAGGGGGTAGAGCCCGGGCTAAAAACGTTCAGTACTTC	CASSPGGRARAKNVQYF
NA	TRBV10-2	NA	TRBJ2-7	12	TGCGCCGGCAGCCACACTAACGTTGAGCAGTACTTC	CAGSHTNVEQYF
TRBD2	TRBV11-1	once	TRBJ2-4	17	TGTGCCAGCAGCTTTCCAGGGACTAGCGGGACCAAGACCATTCAATACTTC	CASSFPGTSGTKTIQYF
NA	TRBV29-1	NA	TRBJ2-1	14	TGCAGCGTAAACTCAGGGACTCACGACAATGAGCAGTTCTTC	CSVNSGTHDNEQFF
TRBD1	TRBV6-1	NA	TRBJ1-2	15	TGTGCCAGCATAGTTTCCGGGACAGGGTATGATGGCTACACCTTC	CASIVSGTGYDGYTF
TRBD2	TRBV9	NA	TRBJ2-7	18	TGTGCCAGCAGCGTAGGACTAGCGGGAGCCTCGAGGTCCTACGAACAGTACTTC	CASSVGLAGASRSYEQYF
NA	TRBV11-1	NA	TRBJ1-6	13	TGTGCCAGCAGCCGGATACCGGTCTCACCCCTCCACTTT	CASSRIPVSPLHF
NA	TRBV29-1	NA	TRBJ2-7	16	TGCAGCGCCATGACATCTAGGAGTGGCACTCCCTACGAGCAGTACTTC	CSAMTSRSGTPYEQYF
TRBD1	TRBV5-4	NA	TRBJ2-5	16	TGTGCCAGCAGCGGAACCACAGGGGGGAGGATGGAGGCCCGGTACTTC	CASSGTTGGRMEARYF
NA	TRBV12-3/TRBV12-4	many	TRBJ2-7	17	TGTGCCAGCAGTTTAGAATGGTGGGAGGGGGTAAGATACGAGCAGTACTTC	CASSLEWWEGVRYEQYF
TRBD2	TRBV4-3	NA	TRBJ2-7	16	TGCACCAGCAGCCAAGATCGGGCTAGCGGGAGGTGGCAGCAGTACTTC	CTSSQDRASGRWQQYF
NA	TRBV5-1	many	TRBJ2-2	14	TGCGCCAGCAGCTTGCAAGGGAACACCGGGGAGCTGTTTTTT	CASSLQGNTGELFF
NA	TRBV11-1	NA	TRBJ2-2	13	TGTGCCAGCAGCTATTGGATCACCGGGGAGCTGTTTTTT	CASSYWITGELFF
TRBD2	TRBV11-1	few	TRBJ2-7	13	TGTGCTAGCGGGGGAAAGCGATCCTACGAGCAGTACTTC	CASGGKRSYEQYF
NA	TRBV4-1	NA	TRBJ2-2	13	TGCCCCAGCAGCCACGCCGTAGCCGGGAAGCTGTTTTTT	CPSSHAVAGKLFF
TRBD2	TRBV29-1	NA	TRBJ2-1	15	TGCAACGTTGTACTGTTGTCGCTAGCGGGTAATGAGCAGTTCTTC	CNVVLLSLAGNEQFF
NA	TRBV5-1	NA	TRBJ2-1	16	TGCGTCAGCAGCCTGGAGAGGGAAGTATCGGCGGGTGAGCAGTTCTTC	CVSSLEREVSAGEQFF
TRBD1	TRBV12-3/TRBV12-4	NA	TRBJ1-5	16	TGTGCCAGAAGTCCCTCAGGACAGGGGAGGGCCCAGCCCCAGCAATTT	CARSPSGQGRAQPQQF
TRBD1	TRBV4-2	NA	TRBJ1-5	19	TGTGCCAGCAGGCAGGGGACAGGGGGCATCCCGAATAGCAATCAACCCCAGCATTTT	CASRQGTGGIPNSNQPQHF
NA	TRBV7-2	NA	TRBJ2-1	17	TGTGCCAGCAGCTTAGCGCTAGACGGTAGCTCCTACAATGAGCAGTTCTTC	CASSLALDGSSYNEQFF
NA	TRBV4-3	NA	TRBJ1-1	14	TGCCCCAGCAACCAAGATACTAAGAACACTGAATCTTTCTTT	CPSNQDTKNTESFF
NA	TRBV11-2	NA	TRBJ2-1	17	TGTGCCAGCAGCTTAGATAGGGGTGGGAGATTCTACAATGAGCATTTCTTC	CASSLDRGGRFYNEHFF
NA	TRBV11-2	NA	TRBJ2-7	14	TGTGCCAGCGGCCCGGACTGGGCGACCTATGAGCAGTACTTC	CASGPDWATYEQYF